This TCR beta chain was found in a study of blood T cell repertoires in COVID-19 (dated by TCRdb to the early 2020s). Regarding the study in general: Collaborator samples came from the United States, Italy and Spain and covered acute and convalescent phases of COVID-19. Where available, HLA class I and class II types were obtained from metadata supplied by the sample provider rather than from assay-based typing. Deeply sampled blood TCRbeta repertoires from subjects exposed to, actively infected with, or recovered from COVID-19 were included in the dataset. The material from the prospective study consisted of cDNA or gDNA derived from T cells, B-cell-depleted T cells, or PBMCs. Samples were obtained from the ongoing ImmuneRACE study (first 160 participants) and from over 1,000 subjects provided by 6 global collaborators. The repertoires were made available in a free public database intended to serve as a resource for research on the immune response to SARS-CoV-2. Sample metadata almost always included a de-identified subject ID, COVID-19 status, age in years and sex. Findings and caveats that apply to the study as a whole: The quantity of clinical and demographic metadata differed by source and by participant and was supplied without curation.

V is cut by 4 bases and J by 0 bases, and the space between the germline ends is 17 bases. The CDR3 goes from the cysteine to the phenylalanine over 17 residues. Only the CDR3 DNA stays, 51 bases, in frame from base 1. Reading the germline V gene (reference sequence) gives CDR1 SEHNR and CDR2 FQNEAQ. Comments on this clone: No cognate antigen has been identified for it. No much larger clone exists at a distance of one base, and base qualities are not known.

The collaborating institutions used their own protocols to collect whole blood in K2EDTA tubes. For TCRbeta analysis, collaborators shipped samples in one of three forms: frozen whole blood, isolated PBMCs, or DNA extracted from either of those sample types. The immunoSEQ Assay, a bias-controlled multiplex PCR, was used to amplify TCRbeta CDR3 regions from genomic DNA. As for the authors' bioinformatics: The number of nucleated cells in each sample was estimated by amplification of reference gene primers within the assay. To quantify the absolute abundance of each unique TCRbeta CDR3 rearrangement, sequence reads were collapsed and filtered. Productive Simpson clonality was computed per sample as the square root of Simpson's diversity index over productive rearrangements. As stored in TCRdb, this immuneACCESS dataset retains in-frame rearrangements with V and J assigned. A fraction of the clones does not appear; measured against another copy, unresolved V genes explain less than half of the discrepancy, and the remainder lacks a known reason. That table furnishes V, J and clone size, whereas the DNA furnished D and trimming. This sample comprises roughly 110,000 clones, about two thirds of them detected only once. The ten largest clones represent 0.9% of the sample.

The sequenced sample was peripheral blood. The V and J segments used are TRBV7-9 and TRBJ2-3; the D gene is perhaps TRBD2, from 6 matching bases. The source of this sequence is a human donor with acute or convalescent COVID-19. The donor label of this sample is uncertain. For the CDR3, the sequence is CASSWVPREVSTDTQYF. The nucleotide sequence reads as follows: TGTGCCAGCAGCTGGGTCCCTAGGGAGGTTAGCACAGATACGCAGTATTTT.